The entry below gives a single T cell receptor beta chain sequence along with its context. Using immunoSEQ multiplex PCR, the repertoire was profiled, and TCRdb retains in-frame clones only, with some absent. The repertoire consists of approximately 89,000 clones, with approximately 89% occurring once and the leading ten covering around 21%. V lost 5 bases to trimming and J lost 1 base; unmatched junction nucleotides: 3. Germline lookup yields CDR1 SGHRS and CDR2 YFSETQ. There are 15 residues in the CDR3. This record comes from a study of control samples from healthy donors and cancer patients. This clonotype was sampled from a man younger than 45 in good health. The sequenced material came from blood. The chain links TRBV5-1 to TRBJ1-5, with 10 nucleotides matching TRBD1. CDR3 coding DNA: TGCGCCAGCAGTTGGACAGGGGGAAGCAATCAGCCCCAGCATTTT. Its protein product is CASSWTGGSNQPQHF.